These 30 T cell receptor beta chains were all obtained from the same sample, sequenced in a study of T-cell reconstitution after alpha-beta-depleted transplantation in children. TCRbeta library preparation incorporated unique molecular identifiers. TCRdb passed the PCR reads through MiXCR, listing each CDR3 protein once. The sample includes some 600,000 distinct CDR3 sequences, approximately 16% of them seen just once. The sequenced sample was PBMCs from the stem cell graft donor, obtained from the stem cell graft. These receptors were collected from a human donor who donated a stem cell graft to a child with acute myeloid leukemia.

Notes on this clonotype: Because it lacks the conserved phenylalanine or tryptophan at the end, this CDR3 is likely a read error. V usage is TRBV12-3 or TRBV12-4 and J usage is TRBJ2-1, with 9 nucleotides matching TRBD2. The V segment lost 1 base and the J segment 8 bases; nucleotides outside the gene matches: 9. The CDR3 is 16 residues long. The CDR3 sequence: CASSLGTSAWRDEQFS. CDR3 DNA: TGTGCCAGCAGTTTAGGGACTAGCGCCTGGAGGGATGAGCAGTTCTCC.

A few counts support this clonotype. V and J are TRBV20-1 and TRBJ2-2; possible D gene TRBD1, 6 bases. Germline V CDR1 and CDR2: DFQATT, SNEGSKA (reference sequence). V lost 5 bases and J 0 bases, leaving 13 bases between the germline ends. The CDR3 is 15 residues long. For the CDR3, the DNA is TGCAGTGCTCAGACGGGGACACCGAACACCGGGGAGCTGTTTTTT. It specifies CSAQTGTPNTGELFF.

There are a few counts of this clonotype. V gene TRBV25-1 combines with J gene TRBJ1-4; unclear D gene. The ends were cut back, 2 bases at V and 8 bases at J, with 6 bases in the middle. This CDR3 has 12 residues. Germline-derived CDR1 and CDR2 are MGHDK and SYGVNS. The chain's CDR3 is CASSEGGEKLFF. The DNA for the CDR3 is TGTGCCAGCAGTGAAGGAGGGGAAAAACTGTTTTTT.

The J gene is TRBJ2-6, the V gene TRBV18; 7 bases match TRBD1. The V gene's germline CDR1 is KGHSH and CDR2 LQKENI. The CDR3 length is 17 residues. V lost 4 bases to trimming and J lost 0 bases; unmatched junction nucleotides: 6. CDR3 bases: TGTGCCAGCTCACGACAGGGTCCCACCTCTGGGGCCAACGTCCTGACTTTC. The encoded protein is CASSRQGPTSGANVLTF. The whole variable domain, remainder taken from reference TRBV18 and TRBJ2-6, is NAGVMQNPRHLVRRRGQEARLRCSPMKGHSHVYWYRQLPEEGLKFMVYLQKENIIDESGMPKERFSAEFPKEGPSILRIQQVVRGDSAAYFCASSRQGPTSGANVLTFGAGSRLTVL.

The table lists this clonotype with a count of one. V gene TRBV24-1 combines with J gene TRBJ2-2; the match to TRBD1 covers 9 bases. The CDR3 runs to 16 residues. V was pared by 4 bases and J by 4 bases, with 6 bases of the junction left unmatched. Looked up from germline, CDR1 is KGHDR and CDR2 is SFDVKD. The CDR3 region is CATSDTTGGSTGELFF. As DNA, the CDR3 is TGTGCCACCAGTGACACGACAGGGGGAAGCACCGGGGAGCTGTTTTTT.

This clonotype has ten or more counts. The chain is built from TRBV20-1 and TRBJ2-3; 11 bases are shared with TRBD2. V lost 3 bases to trimming and J lost 4 bases; unmatched junction nucleotides: 6. The CDR3 is made up of 15 amino acids. Germline assignment: CDR1 DFQATT and CDR2 SNEGSKA (reference sequence). The CDR3 sequence is CSASPGLADSDTQYF. CDR3 DNA: TGCAGTGCTAGTCCGGGACTAGCGGACTCAGATACGCAGTATTTT.

The V call is TRBV28, the J call TRBJ1-1, with 7 bases aligning to TRBD1. The CDR3 sequence is 14 residues long. Germline CDR1 and CDR2: MDHEN and SYDVKM. The ends lost 5 bases at V and 6 bases at J; junction bases unmatched: 9. The CDR3 nucleotides read TGTGCCAGCAGTGGACAGGAGGGGGGGGCTGAAGCTTTCTTT. Its translation is CASSGQEGGAEAFF.

This clonotype was observed many times. The rearrangement joins TRBV27 to TRBJ2-7; D is possibly TRBD1 or TRBD2 (5 bases each). The CDR3 contains 15 residues. In germline, CDR1 is MNHEY, CDR2 SMNVEV (reference sequence). Trimming removed 3 bases at V and 2 bases at J, with 14 bases between. CDR3 region: CASSFGTQGTYEQYF. The CDR3 bases are TGTGCCAGCAGTTTCGGGACCCAAGGGACCTACGAGCAGTACTTC.

This clonotype was seen at least ten times. The chain links TRBV10-3 to TRBJ1-5, with 7 bases matching TRBD1. In germline, CDR1 is ENHRY, CDR2 SYGVKD. V trimming: 0 bases; J trimming: 3 bases; junction bases outside the gene matches: 8. This CDR3 is 17 amino acids long. CDR3 nucleotides: TGTGCCATCAGTGAGTCAGGCAGGGGGATCTACAATCAGCCCCAGCATTTT. It yields the protein CAISESGRGIYNQPQHF.

The J gene is TRBJ2-2, the V gene TRBV7-8; TRBD1 matches at 9 bases. The J segment lost 9 bases and the V segment lost 5 bases, leaving 10 bases of the junction unmatched. The germline V gene has CDR1 SGHVS and CDR2 FQNEAQ. The CDR3 runs 15 residues. The DNA of the CDR3 is TGTGCCAGCAGCCCCACAGGGGGCGCCTTTTGGGAGCTGTTTTTT. The encoded protein is CASSPTGGAFWELFF.

This rearrangement joins TRBV24-1 to TRBJ2-4; the D gene could be TRBD1 or TRBD2 (5 bases each). V dropped 2 bases and J dropped 15 bases, with 13 bases sitting between them. CDR1 and CDR2 (germline): KGHDR, SFDVKD. This CDR3 has 12 amino acids. CDR3 DNA sequence: TGTGCCACCAGTGATTCGACGGGACGAGGGTACTTC. It translates to CATSDSTGRGYF.

The sample holds a few counts of this clonotype. This chain uses TRBV27 with TRBJ1-6; D call uncertain. Germline CDR1 MNHEY, CDR2 SMNVEV (reference sequence). V shed 10 bases and J shed 3 bases, with 10 bases lying between them. This CDR3 has 13 residues. The CDR3 DNA sequence: TGTGCCACCTCCATGTACTATAATTCACCCCTCCACTTT. It yields the protein CATSMYYNSPLHF.

This clonotype was seen at least ten times. V is TRBV20-1 and J is TRBJ2-1, with D uncertain. The CDR3 runs 15 residues. Germline V gene sequence: CDR1 DFQATT, CDR2 SNEGSKA (reference sequence). V shed 3 bases and J shed 0 bases, with 12 bases lying between them. CDR3 coding DNA: TGCAGTGCTAGTCCCCGGACGGTCTCCTACAATGAGCAGTTCTTC. Protein sequence: CSASPRTVSYNEQFF.

The chain combines TRBV2 with TRBJ2-5; unclear D gene. The CDR3 is 12 residues long. The germline V gene has CDR1 SNHLY and CDR2 FYNNEI. The V and J ends lost 3 bases and 4 bases respectively, with 6 bases between them. This CDR3 reads CASSEPSETQYF. For the CDR3, the DNA is TGTGCCAGCAGTGAGCCATCAGAGACCCAGTACTTC.

In this sample, this clonotype turned up many times. The gene calls are TRBV12-3 or TRBV12-4 and TRBJ1-1; perhaps TRBD1 as D (6 bases). The CDR3 loop spans 13 amino acids. The ends were cut back, 2 bases at V and 12 bases at J, with 16 bases in the middle. The CDR3 bases are TGTGCCAGCAGTTTAACCCACAGGGCTCGGTCTTTCTTT. It encodes CASSLTHRARSFF.

In its sample, this clonotype was seen many times. The CDR3 sequence is CASSLDSVNQPQHF. The DNA for the CDR3 is TGTGCCAGCAGCTTAGATTCGGTGAATCAGCCCCAGCATTTT. The rearrangement joins TRBV5-5 to TRBJ1-5; D is undetermined. This CDR3 spans 14 amino acids. With 2 bases removed from V and 4 bases from J, the gap between germline ends came to 10 bases. Germline lookup yields CDR1 SGHKS and CDR2 YYEKEE (reference sequence).

The chain carries TRBV12-3 or TRBV12-4 and TRBJ1-2, with 8 bases identical to TRBD1. The CDR3 is 16 amino acids. Trimming removed 3 bases from V and 1 base from J; junction bases left unmatched: 7. This chain's CDR3 is CASSFGRQGSNYGYTF. The CDR3 DNA is TGTGCCAGCAGTTTCGGTAGACAGGGGAGTAACTATGGCTACACCTTC.

V and J are TRBV6-1 and TRBJ2-1, with D tentatively TRBD2 (5 bases). Deletions cut 3 bases from V and 5 bases from J, with 11 bases between. The CDR3 extends over 14 amino acids. Germline CDR1 reads MNHNS; CDR2 reads SASEGT. The CDR3 here is CASSERASHNEQFF. CDR3 coding DNA: TGTGCCAGCAGTGAGAGGGCTAGCCACAATGAGCAGTTCTTC.

Only a few counts were recorded for this clonotype. The chain couples TRBV15 to TRBJ1-3, with a tentative D call TRBD1 (5 bases). The CDR3 has 15 amino acids. With 3 bases removed from V and 2 bases from J, the gap between germline ends came to 11 bases. From germline, CDR1 is LNHNV and CDR2 YYDKDF (reference sequence). CDR3 residues: CATSRRQKTGNTIYF. CDR3 in DNA: TGTGCCACCAGCAGGAGACAGAAGACTGGAAACACCATATATTTT.

The genes are TRBV7-2 and TRBJ2-1, with a possible D match to TRBD2 (5 bases). The CDR3 contains 14 residues. CDR1 is SGHTA, CDR2 FQGNSA, per germline. Trimming took 3 bases from V and 5 from J, leaving 11 bases between them. CDR3 sequence reads: CASSFETGNNEQFF. Written as DNA, the CDR3 is TGTGCCAGCAGCTTTGAAACGGGGAACAATGAGCAGTTCTTC.

The table lists this clonotype with a few counts. The V and J genes are TRBV16 and TRBJ1-1; D is uncertain. This CDR3 is 14 amino acids long. V lost 4 bases, J lost 11 bases, and 20 bases lay in between. Per the germline V gene, CDR1 is KGHSY and CDR2 is FQNENV. The CDR3 DNA sequence: TGTGCCAGCAGCCCGAACGCCGGGAGTTTTGAGGCTTTCTTT. Translating it yields CASSPNAGSFEAFF.

J is TRBJ2-7 and V is TRBV2; 7 nucleotides match TRBD2. The CDR3 length is 15 residues. The trim removed 4 bases at V and 0 bases at J, leaving 6 bases unmatched. Germline CDR1 reads SNHLY; CDR2 reads FYNNEI. CDR3 residues: CASSAEAGSSYEQYV. As DNA, the CDR3 is TGTGCCAGCAGTGCTGAAGCGGGGTCCTCCTACGAGCAGTACGTC.

This clonotype was seen once. The chain links TRBV7-2 to TRBJ2-7; TRBD2 agrees at 15 bases. Germline lookup yields CDR1 SGHTA and CDR2 FQGNSA. Trimming cost V 4 bases and J 4 bases; bases outside gene matches: 5. The CDR3 length is 16 residues. The CDR3 spells CASSSGGLAGGYEQYF. The CDR3 DNA reads as TGTGCCAGCAGCTCTGGTGGACTAGCGGGGGGGTACGAGCAGTACTTC.

This clonotype was found many times. The V and J genes are TRBV29-1 and TRBJ1-1; weak D call: TRBD1 (5 bases). V was shortened by 3 bases and J by 1 base, with 9 bases between the two germline ends. Germline V gene data show CDR1 as SQVTM and CDR2 as ANQGSEA. The length of the CDR3 is 13 residues. Here the CDR3 reads CSVETAANTEAFF. In DNA form, the CDR3 reads TGCAGCGTTGAGACAGCGGCGAACACTGAAGCTTTCTTT.

Many counts were recorded for this clonotype. This chain uses TRBV4-3 with TRBJ2-5; TRBD1 matches 9 bases. Unmatched junction bases numbered 7, after V lost 3 bases and J lost 5 bases. The germline CDR1 and CDR2 sequences are LGHNA and YSLEER. The CDR3 is 15 amino acids. CDR3 loop: CASSHTGTGSETQYF. In nucleotides, the CDR3 is TGCGCCAGCAGCCATACTGGGACAGGGAGTGAGACCCAGTACTTC.

A few counts support this clonotype. In nucleotides, the CDR3 is TGTGCCAGCAGCCTCATTGCCGGGGGGCAATCCGAGCAGTACGTC. This gives the protein CASSLIAGGQSEQYV. The chain links TRBV28 to TRBJ2-7; D may be TRBD2 (7 bases). CDR1 and CDR2 (germline): MDHEN, SYDVKM. V lost 6 bases and J lost 6, with 21 bases in between. The CDR3 length is 15 residues.

This clonotype was picked up a small number of times. This chain uses TRBV5-1 with TRBJ1-4; D possibly corresponds to TRBD1 (6 bases). V was cut by 6 bases and J by 10 bases, with 13 bases left in between. Germline CDR1 is SGHRS and CDR2 is YFSETQ. The CDR3 is made up of 12 amino acids. The CDR3 here is CASTAGGGKLFF. In DNA form, the CDR3 reads TGCGCCAGCACGGCCGGGGGCGGAAAACTGTTTTTT. Variable domain in full (rest from reference TRBV5-1 and TRBJ1-4): KAGVTQTPRYLIKTRGQQVTLSCSPISGHRSVSWYQQTPGQGLQFLFEYFSETQRNKGNFPGRFSGRQFSNSRSEMNVSTLELGDSALYLCASTAGGGKLFFGSGTQLSVL.

The chain recombines TRBV15 with TRBJ1-6; no reliable D call. This CDR3 region has 13 residues. Trimming removed 11 bases from V and 0 bases from J, with 8 bases in between. Germline CDR1 is LNHNV and CDR2 is YYDKDF (reference sequence). The CDR3 here is CAGRSSYNSPLHF. CDR3 bases: TGTGCCGGGCGCAGCTCCTATAATTCACCCCTCCACTTT.

Ten or more counts support this clonotype. The chain has TRBV5-1 and TRBJ2-1; tentative D call: TRBD1 (5 bases). The CDR3 runs 13 residues. Germline CDR1 reads SGHRS; CDR2 reads YFSETQ. Trimming took 4 bases from V and 9 from J, leaving 14 bases between them. The CDR3 nucleotides are TGCGCCAGCAGCATAGGGGATTACGGTGAGCAGTTCTTC. It encodes CASSIGDYGEQFF.

This clonotype was observed a few times. The chain employs TRBV7-2 and TRBJ1-1; no clear D. V was trimmed by 0 bases and J by 3 bases, leaving 17 bases between them. Germline-derived CDR1 and CDR2 are SGHTA and FQGNSA. The CDR3 spans 17 residues. This chain's CDR3 is CASSLASRSSGDTEAFF. CDR3 in DNA: TGTGCCAGCAGCTTAGCAAGTCGTTCATCGGGTGACACTGAAGCTTTCTTT.